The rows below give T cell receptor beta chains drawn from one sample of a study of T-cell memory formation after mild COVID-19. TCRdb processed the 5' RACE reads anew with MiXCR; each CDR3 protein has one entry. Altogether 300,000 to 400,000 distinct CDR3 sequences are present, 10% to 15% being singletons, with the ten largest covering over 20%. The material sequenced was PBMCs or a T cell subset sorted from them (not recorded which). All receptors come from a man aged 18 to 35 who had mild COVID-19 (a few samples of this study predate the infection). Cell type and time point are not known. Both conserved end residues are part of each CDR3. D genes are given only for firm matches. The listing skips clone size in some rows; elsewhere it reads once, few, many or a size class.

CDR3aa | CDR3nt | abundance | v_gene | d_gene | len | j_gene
CASTVSLNYGYTF | TGTGCCAGCACCGTCTCACTCAACTATGGCTACACCTTC | - | TRBV6-1 | - | 13 | TRBJ1-2
CSVRGAGSNTGELFF | TGCAGCGTCCGGGGGGCCGGTTCGAACACCGGGGAGCTGTTTTTT | many | TRBV29-1 | - | 15 | TRBJ2-2
CASSLVRERGKLFF | TGCGCCAGCAGCTTGGTGAGGGAGAGGGGAAAACTGTTTTTT | - | TRBV5-1 | - | 14 | TRBJ1-4
CASSDPALGGGKGAVFF | - | few | TRBV6-4 | - | 17 | TRBJ2-2
CASSQDGSGGAIGELFF | TGTGCCAGCAGCCAAGACGGCAGCGGGGGGGCCATCGGGGAGCTGTTTTTT | many | TRBV4-2 | TRBD2 | 17 | TRBJ2-2
CASSQDPGTGNEKLFF | TGTGCCAGCAGCCAAGATCCAGGGACAGGGAATGAAAAACTGTTTTTT | few | TRBV4-2 | TRBD1 | 16 | TRBJ1-4
CASSYDGGQPQHF | TGTGCCAGCAGTTATGACGGGGGACAGCCCCAGCATTTT | - | TRBV6-5 | - | 13 | TRBJ1-5
CSVNREGEQYF | TGCAGCGTCAACAGGGAGGGCGAGCAGTACTTC | few | TRBV29-1 | - | 11 | TRBJ2-7
CSARPEFTDTQYF | TGCAGTGCTAGACCGGAGTTCACAGATACGCAGTATTTT | - | TRBV20-1 | - | 13 | TRBJ2-3
CASSSQTSRDTQYF | TGCGCCAGCAGCTCTCAGACTAGCAGGGATACGCAGTATTTT | many | TRBV5-1 | TRBD2 | 14 | TRBJ2-3
CASSYNRGLAMRDTQYF | TGTGCCAGCAGCTACAATAGGGGACTAGCGATGAGGGATACGCAGTATTTT | - | TRBV7-2 | TRBD2 | 17 | TRBJ2-3
CASSSPGERYNEQFF | TGTGCCAGTAGTAGCCCAGGGGAGCGATACAATGAGCAGTTCTTC | - | TRBV19 | - | 15 | TRBJ2-1
CASSFGFTRGDEQFF | TGTGCCAGCAGCTTCGGCTTCACTAGGGGGGATGAGCAGTTCTTC | - | TRBV7-3 | - | 15 | TRBJ2-1
CASSQEITGGAVGANVLTF | TGCGCCAGCAGCCAAGAGATAACCGGGGGGGCAGTAGGGGCCAACGTCCTGACTTTC | few | TRBV4-1 | TRBD2 | 19 | TRBJ2-6
CASSMGRGRTDTQYF | TGTGCCAGCAGTATGGGCCGGGGGCGCACAGATACGCAGTATTTT | - | TRBV6-5 | - | 15 | TRBJ2-3